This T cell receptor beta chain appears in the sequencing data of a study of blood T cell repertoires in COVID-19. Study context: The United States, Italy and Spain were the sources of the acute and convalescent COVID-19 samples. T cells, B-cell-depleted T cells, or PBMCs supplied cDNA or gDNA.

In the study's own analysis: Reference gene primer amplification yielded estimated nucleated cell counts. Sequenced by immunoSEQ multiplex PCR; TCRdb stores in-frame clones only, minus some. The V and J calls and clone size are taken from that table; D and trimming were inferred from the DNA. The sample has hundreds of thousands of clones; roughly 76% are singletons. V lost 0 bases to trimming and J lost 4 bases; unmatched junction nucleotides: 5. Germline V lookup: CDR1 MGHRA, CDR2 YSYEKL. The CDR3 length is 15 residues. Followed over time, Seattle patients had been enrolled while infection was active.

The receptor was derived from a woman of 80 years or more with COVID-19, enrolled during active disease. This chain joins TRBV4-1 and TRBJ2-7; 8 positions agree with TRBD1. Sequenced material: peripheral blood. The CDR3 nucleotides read TGCGCCAGCAGCCAAGAGACCACAGGGGGATACGAGCAGTACTTC. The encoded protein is CASSQETTGGYEQYF.